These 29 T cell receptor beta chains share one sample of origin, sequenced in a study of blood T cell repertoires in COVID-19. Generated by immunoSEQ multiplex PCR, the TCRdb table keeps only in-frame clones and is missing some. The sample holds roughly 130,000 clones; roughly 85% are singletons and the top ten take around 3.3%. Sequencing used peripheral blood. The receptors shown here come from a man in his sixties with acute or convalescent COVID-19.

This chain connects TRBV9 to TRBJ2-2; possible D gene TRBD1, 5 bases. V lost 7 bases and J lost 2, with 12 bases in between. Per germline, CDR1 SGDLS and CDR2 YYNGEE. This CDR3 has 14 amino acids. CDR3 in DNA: TGTGCCAGCGGAGACAGAGCCAACACCGGGGAGCTGTTTTTT. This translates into CASGDRANTGELFF.

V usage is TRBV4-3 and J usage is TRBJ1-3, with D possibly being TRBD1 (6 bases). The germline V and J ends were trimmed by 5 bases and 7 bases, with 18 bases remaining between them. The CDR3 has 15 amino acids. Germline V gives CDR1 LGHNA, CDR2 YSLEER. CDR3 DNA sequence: TGCGCCAGCAGCTACTCCAGGGGAACCGGGAACACCATATATTTT. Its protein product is CASSYSRGTGNTIYF.

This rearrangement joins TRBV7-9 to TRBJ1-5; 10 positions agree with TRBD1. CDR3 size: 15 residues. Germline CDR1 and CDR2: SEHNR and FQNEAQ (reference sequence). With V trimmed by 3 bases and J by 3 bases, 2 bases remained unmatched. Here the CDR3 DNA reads TGTGCCAGCAGCTTGGACAGGGGGTACAATCAGCCCCAGCATTTT. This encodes CASSLDRGYNQPQHF.

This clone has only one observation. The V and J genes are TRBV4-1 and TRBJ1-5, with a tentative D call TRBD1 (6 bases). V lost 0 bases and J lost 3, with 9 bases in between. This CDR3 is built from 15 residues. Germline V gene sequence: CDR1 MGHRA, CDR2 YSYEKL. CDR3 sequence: CASSQDLGANQPQHF. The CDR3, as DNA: TGCGCCAGCAGCCAAGATTTGGGGGCCAATCAGCCCCAGCATTTT.

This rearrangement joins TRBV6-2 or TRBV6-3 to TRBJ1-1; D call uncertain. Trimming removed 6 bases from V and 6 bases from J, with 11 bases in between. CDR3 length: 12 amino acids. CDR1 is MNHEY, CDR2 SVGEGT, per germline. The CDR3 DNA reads TGTGCCAGCAGCCCCTCCTTCTCTGAAGCTTTCTTT. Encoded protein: CASSPSFSEAFF.

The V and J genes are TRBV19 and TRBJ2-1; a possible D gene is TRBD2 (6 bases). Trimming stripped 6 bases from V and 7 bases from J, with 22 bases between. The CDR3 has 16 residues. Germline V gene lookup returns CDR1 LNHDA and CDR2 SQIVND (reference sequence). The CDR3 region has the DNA TGTGCCAGTAGGACGGGACTGGGCGGCCGTTGGAATGAGCAGTTCTTC. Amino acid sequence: CASRTGLGGRWNEQFF.

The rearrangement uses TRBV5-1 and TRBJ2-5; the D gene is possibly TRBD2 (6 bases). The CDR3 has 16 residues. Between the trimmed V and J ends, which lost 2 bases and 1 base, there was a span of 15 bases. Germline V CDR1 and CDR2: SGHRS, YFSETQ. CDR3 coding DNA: TGCGCCAGCAGCTTAGGGGCCGGGACTTTCCAAGAGACCCAGTACTTC. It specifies CASSLGAGTFQETQYF.

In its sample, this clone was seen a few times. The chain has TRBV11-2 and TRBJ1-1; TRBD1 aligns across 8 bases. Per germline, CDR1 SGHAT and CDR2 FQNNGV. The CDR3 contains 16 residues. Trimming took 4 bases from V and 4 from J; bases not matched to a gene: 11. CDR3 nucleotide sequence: TGTGCCAGCAGCTCCATCAGGGGGCTTAAGAGCACTGAAGCTTTCTTT. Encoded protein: CASSSIRGLKSTEAFF.

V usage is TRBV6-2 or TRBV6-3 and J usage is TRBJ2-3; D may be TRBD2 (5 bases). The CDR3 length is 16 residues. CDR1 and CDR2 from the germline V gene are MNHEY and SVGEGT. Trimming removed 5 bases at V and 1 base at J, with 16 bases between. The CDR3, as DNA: TGTGCCAGCAGTCTCCGTCGCGGAGGAGGCACAGATACGCAGTATTTT. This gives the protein CASSLRRGGGTDTQYF.

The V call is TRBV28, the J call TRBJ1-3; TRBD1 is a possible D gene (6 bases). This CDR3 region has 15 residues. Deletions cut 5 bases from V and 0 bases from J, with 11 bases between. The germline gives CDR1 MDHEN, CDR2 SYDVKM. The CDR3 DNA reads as TGTGCCAGCAGTACAGGGACTAACTCTGGAAACACCATATATTTT. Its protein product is CASSTGTNSGNTIYF.

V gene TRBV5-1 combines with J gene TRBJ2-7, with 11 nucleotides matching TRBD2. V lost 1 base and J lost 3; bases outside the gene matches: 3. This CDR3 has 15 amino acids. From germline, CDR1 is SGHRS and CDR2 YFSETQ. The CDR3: CASSLTSGRSYEQYF. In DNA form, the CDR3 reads TGCGCCAGCAGCTTGACTAGCGGGAGAAGCTACGAGCAGTACTTC.

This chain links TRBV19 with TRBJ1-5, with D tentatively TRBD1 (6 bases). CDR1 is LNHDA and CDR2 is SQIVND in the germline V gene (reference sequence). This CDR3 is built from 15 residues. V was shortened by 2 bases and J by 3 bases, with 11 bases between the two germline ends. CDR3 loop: CASSIRGGANQPQHF. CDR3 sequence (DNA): TGTGCCAGTAGTATAAGGGGGGGGGCCAATCAGCCCCAGCATTTT. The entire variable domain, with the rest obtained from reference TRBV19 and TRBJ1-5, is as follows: DGGITQSPKYLFRKEGQNVTLSCEQNLNHDAMYWYRQDPGQGLRLIYYSQIVNDFQKGDIAEGYSVSREKKESFPLTVTSAQKNPTAFYLCASSIRGGANQPQHFGDGTRLSIL.

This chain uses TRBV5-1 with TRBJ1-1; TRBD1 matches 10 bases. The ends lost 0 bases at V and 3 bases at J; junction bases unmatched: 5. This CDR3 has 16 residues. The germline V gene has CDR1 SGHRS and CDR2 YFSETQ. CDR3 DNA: TGCGCCAGCAGCTTGGTGACAGGGGGCGCGCACACTGAAGCTTTCTTT. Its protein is CASSLVTGGAHTEAFF.

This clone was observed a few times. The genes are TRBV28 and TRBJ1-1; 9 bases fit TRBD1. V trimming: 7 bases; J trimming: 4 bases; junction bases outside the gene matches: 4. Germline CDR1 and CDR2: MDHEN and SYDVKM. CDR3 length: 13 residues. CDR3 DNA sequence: TGTGCCAGCATGGGACAGGGTGGCACTGAAGCTTTCTTT. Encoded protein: CASMGQGGTEAFF.

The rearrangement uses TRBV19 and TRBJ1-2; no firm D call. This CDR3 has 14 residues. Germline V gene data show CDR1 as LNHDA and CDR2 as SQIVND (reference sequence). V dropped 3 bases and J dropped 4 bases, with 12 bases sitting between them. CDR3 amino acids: CASSIAGGGYGYTF. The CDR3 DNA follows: TGTGCCAGTAGTATCGCAGGAGGTGGCTATGGCTACACCTTC.

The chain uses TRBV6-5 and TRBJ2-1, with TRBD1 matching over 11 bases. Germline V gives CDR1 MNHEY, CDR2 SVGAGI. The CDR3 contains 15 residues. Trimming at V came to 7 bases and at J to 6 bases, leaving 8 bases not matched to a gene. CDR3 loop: CASTRDRGVLNEQFF. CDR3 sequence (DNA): TGTGCCAGCACCCGGGACAGGGGGGTACTCAATGAGCAGTTCTTC.

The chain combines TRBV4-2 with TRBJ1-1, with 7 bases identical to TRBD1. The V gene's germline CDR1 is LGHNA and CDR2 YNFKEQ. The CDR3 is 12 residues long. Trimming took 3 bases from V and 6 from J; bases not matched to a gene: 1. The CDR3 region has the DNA TGTGCCAGCAGCCACGGGACAGCTGAAGCTTTCTTT. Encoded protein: CASSHGTAEAFF.

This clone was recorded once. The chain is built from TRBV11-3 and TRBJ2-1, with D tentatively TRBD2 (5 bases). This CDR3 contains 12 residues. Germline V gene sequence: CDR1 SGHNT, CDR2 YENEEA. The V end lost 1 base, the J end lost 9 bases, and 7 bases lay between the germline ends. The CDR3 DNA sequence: TGTGCCAGCAGCTTAGCAGGAGGTGAGCAGTTCTTC. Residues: CASSLAGGEQFF.

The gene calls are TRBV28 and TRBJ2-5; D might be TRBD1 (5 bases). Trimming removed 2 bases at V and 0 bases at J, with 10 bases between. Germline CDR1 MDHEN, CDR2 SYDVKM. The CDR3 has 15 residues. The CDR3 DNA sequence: TGTGCCAGCAGTTTAGCAGGGCTGAACCAAGAGACCCAGTACTTC. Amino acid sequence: CASSLAGLNQETQYF.

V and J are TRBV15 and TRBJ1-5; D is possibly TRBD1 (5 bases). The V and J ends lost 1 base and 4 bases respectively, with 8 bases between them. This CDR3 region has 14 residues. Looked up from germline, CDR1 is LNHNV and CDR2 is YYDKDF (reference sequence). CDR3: CATSRGQQNQPQHF. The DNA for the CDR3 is TGTGCCACCAGCAGAGGACAGCAAAATCAGCCCCAGCATTTT.

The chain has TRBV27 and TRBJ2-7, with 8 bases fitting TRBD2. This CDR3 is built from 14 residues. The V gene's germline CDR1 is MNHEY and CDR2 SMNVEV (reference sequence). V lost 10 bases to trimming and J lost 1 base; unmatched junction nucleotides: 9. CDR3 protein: CANLSGRNSYEQYF. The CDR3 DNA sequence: TGTGCCAATTTGAGCGGGAGAAATTCCTACGAGCAGTACTTC.

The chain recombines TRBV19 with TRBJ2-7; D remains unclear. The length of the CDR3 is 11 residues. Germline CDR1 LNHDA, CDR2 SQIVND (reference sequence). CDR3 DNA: TGTTGGCTCGGATGGGCCCACGAGCAGTACTTC. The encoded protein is CWLGWAHEQYF.

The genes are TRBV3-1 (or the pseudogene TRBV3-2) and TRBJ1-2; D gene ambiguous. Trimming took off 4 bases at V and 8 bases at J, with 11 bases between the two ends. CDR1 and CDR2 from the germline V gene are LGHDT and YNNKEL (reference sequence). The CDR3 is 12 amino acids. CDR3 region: CASSPGREGYTF. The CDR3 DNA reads TGTGCCAGCAGCCCTGGTCGCGAGGGCTACACCTTC.

CDR3 nucleotide sequence: TGTGCCAGCAGCATAAGGACAGGGGCGAGCTATGGCTACACCTTC. Protein product: CASSIRTGASYGYTF. This chain links TRBV5-4 with TRBJ1-2, with TRBD1 matching over 9 bases. The trim removed 4 bases at V and 4 bases at J, leaving 8 bases unmatched. The CDR3 extends over 15 amino acids. The V gene's germline CDR1 is SGHNT and CDR2 YYREEE (reference sequence).

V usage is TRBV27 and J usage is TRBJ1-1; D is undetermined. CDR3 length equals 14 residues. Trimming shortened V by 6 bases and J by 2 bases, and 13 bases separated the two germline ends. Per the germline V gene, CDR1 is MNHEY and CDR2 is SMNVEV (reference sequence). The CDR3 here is CASSVTQTNTEAFF. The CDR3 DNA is TGTGCCAGCAGCGTTACGCAGACTAACACTGAAGCTTTCTTT.

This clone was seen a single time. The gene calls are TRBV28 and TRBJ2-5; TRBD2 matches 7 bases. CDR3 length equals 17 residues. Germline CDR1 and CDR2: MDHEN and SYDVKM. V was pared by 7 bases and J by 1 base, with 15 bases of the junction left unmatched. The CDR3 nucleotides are TGTGCCAGCACCCCTTGGGTAGGGGCGGGAGCCCAAGAGACCCAGTACTTC. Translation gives CASTPWVGAGAQETQYF.

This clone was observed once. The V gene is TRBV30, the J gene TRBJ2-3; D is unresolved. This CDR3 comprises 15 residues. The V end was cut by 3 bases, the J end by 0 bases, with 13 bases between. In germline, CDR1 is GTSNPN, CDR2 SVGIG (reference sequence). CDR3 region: CAWRSQRPSTDTQYF. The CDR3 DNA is TGTGCCTGGAGGAGCCAGCGACCTAGCACAGATACGCAGTATTTT.

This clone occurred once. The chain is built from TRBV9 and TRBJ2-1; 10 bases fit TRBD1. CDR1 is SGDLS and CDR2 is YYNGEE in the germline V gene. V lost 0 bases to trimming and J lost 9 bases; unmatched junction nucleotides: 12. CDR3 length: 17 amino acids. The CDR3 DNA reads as TGTGCCAGCAGCGTAGAGGGGACAGGGGTCCTGGCATTTGAGCAGTTCTTC. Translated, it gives CASSVEGTGVLAFEQFF.

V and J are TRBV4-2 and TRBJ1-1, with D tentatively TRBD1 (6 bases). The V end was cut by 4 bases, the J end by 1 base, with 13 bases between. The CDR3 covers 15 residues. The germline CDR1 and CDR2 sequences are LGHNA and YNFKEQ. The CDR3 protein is CASSRDRGGNTEAFF. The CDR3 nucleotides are TGTGCCAGCAGCCGGGATAGGGGGGGGAACACTGAAGCTTTCTTT.